The clone carrying this T cell receptor (beta chain) came up once. Profiling relied on immunoSEQ multiplex PCR, and the TCRdb table lists in-frame clones only, not all of them. The sample shows 55,000 to 70,000 clones, 65% to 90% of them seen only once. This sample is part of a study of OX40 agonist ivuxolimab in advanced cancers. Study overall: Two cutaneous melanoma patients and one hepatocellular carcinoma patient, three in all, had partial responses.

V lost 6 bases and J lost 0, with 12 bases in between. Germline CDR1 is MNHEY and CDR2 is SVGAGI. The CDR3 extends over 15 amino acids. V and J are TRBV6-5 and TRBJ1-5, with no clear D. The sequencing used CD4+ or CD8+ T cells sorted from blood, collected in a trial of the OX40 agonist ivuxolimab. The origin of this receptor is an adult with an advanced solid tumor such as melanoma, head and neck, liver or kidney cancer. In nucleotides, the CDR3 is TGTGCCAGCAGATCTACAGAGTATAGCAATCAGCCCCAGCATTTT. It translates to CASRSTEYSNQPQHF.